This T cell receptor beta chain was profiled in a study of regulatory T cells in long-lasting Graves disease. Study-wide points: Newly diagnosed patients shared 850 to 1,000 public clonotypes; persistent patients shared about 2,500.

The germline V gene encodes CDR1 SQVTM and CDR2 ANQGSEA. V was pared by 5 bases and J by 7 bases, with 15 bases between. CDR3 size: 13 residues. Time point specified: newly diagnosed GD, antithyroid drugs for less than 3 months. Researchers made the TCR library from RNA that was extracted from PBMCs. Graves' disease diagnosis used American Thyroid Association guidelines. Concerning this clonotype: What it binds is unknown.

The authors built TCR beta libraries using iRepertoire HTBI primers and Arm-PCR of CDR3 regions. Each CDR3 protein gets one entry after TCRdb re-called the multiplex PCR reads with MiXCR. The repertoire includes 550,000 to 700,000 distinct CDR3 sequences, roughly 15% of them detected once, and around 11% sits in the top ten. The data were also submitted as part of a second study, on T cells in Graves' hyperthyroidism and ophthalmopathy. That publication notes: Absent ophthalmopathy progression within 18 months defined stable Graves' hyperthyroidism.

The clonotype comes from a man aged 18 to 29 with Graves disease. Here the sequenced sample was peripheral blood mononuclear cells (PBMCs), taken at new diagnosis, from a patient treated with antithyroid drugs. The rearrangement links TRBV29-1 to TRBJ1-5; maybe TRBD1 (6 bases). CDR3 loop: CSVRDTMVQPQHF. The CDR3 DNA sequence: TGCAGCGTTAGGGACACTATGGTACAGCCCCAGCATTTT.